This is a list of T cell receptor beta chains from one sample in a study of T cell responses to AZD1222 COVID-19 vaccine. TCRdb keeps only in-frame clones here, not all; method: immunoSEQ multiplex PCR. The table lists fewer than 150,000 clones, under 95% of them singletons. The material sequenced was peripheral blood, taken on day 0 of AZD1222 vaccination. The origin of the receptors is an adult in good health. Both conserved end residues are part of each CDR3. The D gene is left open where the match is weak. For some rows the clone size is stated as once, few or many, or as a class when expanded; others skip it.

>TRBJ2-7|.|.|TRBV12-3/TRBV12-4
CASSLGTSYEQYF
TGTGCCAGCAGTTTGGGCACCTCCTACGAGCAGTACTTC
>TRBJ1-2|.|.|TRBV4-2
CASSQNQQGQSIYGYTF
TGTGCCAGCAGCCAAAATCAACAGGGCCAATCCATATATGGCTACACCTTC
>TRBJ2-7|.|.|TRBV19
CASSIGQSSYEQYF
TGTGCCAGTAGTATCGGCCAGAGCTCCTACGAGCAGTACTTC
>TRBJ2-1|.|.|TRBV6-4
CASSESGAIYEQFF
TGTGCCAGCAGTGAATCGGGGGCGATTTATGAGCAGTTCTTC
>TRBJ2-7|.|.|TRBV27
CASSSLYEQYF
TGTGCCAGCAGTTCCCTTTACGAGCAGTACTTC
>TRBJ2-5|TRBD1|once|TRBV11-2
CASSQGTGGETQYF
TGTGCCAGCAGCCAAGGGACAGGGGGGGAGACCCAGTACTTC
>TRBJ2-2|.|.|TRBV29-1
CSVDRGGNTGELFF
TGCAGCGTTGACAGGGGAGGGAACACCGGGGAGCTGTTTTTT
>TRBJ2-3|.|.|TRBV5-1
CASSPSGYASTDTQYF
TGCGCCAGCAGCCCGTCGGGGTACGCTAGCACAGATACGCAGTATTTT
>TRBJ1-1|.|.|TRBV18
CASSPGGRNTEAFF
TGTGCCAGCTCACCAGGGGGGAGGAACACTGAAGCTTTCTTT
>TRBJ1-1|.|.|TRBV7-2
CASSPREGGREAFF
TGTGCCAGCAGCCCTAGAGAGGGGGGTCGTGAAGCTTTCTTT
>TRBJ1-3|.|.|TRBV13
CASSLGGRRGRNTIYF
TGTGCCAGCAGCTTAGGCGGGAGAAGAGGGAGAAACACCATATATTTT
>TRBJ2-2|.|.|TRBV10-3
CAISEAYTGELFF
TGTGCCATCAGTGAGGCTTACACCGGGGAGCTGTTTTTT
>TRBJ1-1|.|.|TRBV25-1
CASSEWGGNTEAFF
TGTGCCAGCAGTGAATGGGGGGGGAACACTGAAGCTTTCTTT
>TRBJ1-6|.|.|TRBV10-3
CAISESDNSPLHF
TGTGCCATCAGTGAGTCCGACAATTCACCCCTCCACTTT
>TRBJ2-2|TRBD2|.|TRBV6-1
CASSEWGGRAVSGELFF
TGTGCCAGCAGTGAATGGGGCGGGAGGGCCGTCAGCGGGGAGCTGTTTTTT
>TRBJ1-1|TRBD1|.|TRBV19
CASSPGQVNTEAFF
TGTGCCAGTAGCCCGGGACAGGTGAACACTGAAGCTTTCTTT
>TRBJ2-1|TRBD2|.|TRBV19
CASNLAGGSYNEQFF
TGTGCCAGTAACCTAGCGGGAGGTTCCTACAATGAGCAGTTCTTC